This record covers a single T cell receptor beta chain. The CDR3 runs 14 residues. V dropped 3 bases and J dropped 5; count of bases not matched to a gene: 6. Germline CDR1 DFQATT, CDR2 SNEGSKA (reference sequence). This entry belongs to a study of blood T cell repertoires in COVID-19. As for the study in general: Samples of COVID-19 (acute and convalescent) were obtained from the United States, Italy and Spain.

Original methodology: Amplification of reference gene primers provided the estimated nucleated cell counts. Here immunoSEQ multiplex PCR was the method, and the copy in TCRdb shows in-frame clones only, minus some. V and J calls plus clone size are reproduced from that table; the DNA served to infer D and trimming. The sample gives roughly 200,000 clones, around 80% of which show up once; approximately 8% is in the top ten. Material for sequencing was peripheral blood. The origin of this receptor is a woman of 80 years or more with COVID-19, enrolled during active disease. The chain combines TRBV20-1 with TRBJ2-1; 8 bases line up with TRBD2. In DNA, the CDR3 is TGCAGTGCTAGTTCCGGGAGGGGGAACAATGAGCAGTTCTTC. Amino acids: CSASSGRGNNEQFF.